One T cell receptor (beta chain) is described in this entry. The antigen remains undetermined. These data are taken from a study of OX40 agonist ivuxolimab in advanced cancers. Clones were read by immunoSEQ multiplex PCR, and TCRdb kept only the in-frame ones, dropping some. The profile shows nearly 80,000 clones, about nine tenths of them singletons. Study-wide findings and caveats: The authors also found low normalized T-cell clonal expansion in some nonresponders. Near-lowest levels of clonal expansion characterized partial responders at 0.1-3.0 mg/kg.

The CDR3 totals 15 residues. V was cut by 5 bases and J by 7 bases, with 18 bases left in between. Per the germline V gene, CDR1 is SGHTA and CDR2 is FQGTGA. The source material was CD4+ or CD8+ T cells sorted from blood, sampled in a trial of the OX40 agonist ivuxolimab. This receptor was identified in an adult with an advanced solid tumor such as melanoma, head and neck, liver or kidney cancer. V gene TRBV7-3 combines with J gene TRBJ2-1, with D possibly being TRBD2 (6 bases). The chain's CDR3 is CASSRGRLARNEQFF. Here the CDR3 DNA reads TGTGCCAGCAGCCGGGGTAGGCTAGCGAGGAATGAGCAGTTCTTC.